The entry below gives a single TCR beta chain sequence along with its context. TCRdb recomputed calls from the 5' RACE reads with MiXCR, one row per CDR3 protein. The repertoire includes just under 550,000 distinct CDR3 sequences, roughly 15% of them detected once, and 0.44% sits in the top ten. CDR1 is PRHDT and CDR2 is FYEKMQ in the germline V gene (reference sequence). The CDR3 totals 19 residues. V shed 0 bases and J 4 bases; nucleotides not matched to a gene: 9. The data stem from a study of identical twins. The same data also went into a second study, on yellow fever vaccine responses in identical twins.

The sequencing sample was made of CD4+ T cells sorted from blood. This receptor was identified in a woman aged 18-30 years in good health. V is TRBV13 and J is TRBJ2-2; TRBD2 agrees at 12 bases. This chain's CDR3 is CASSLGTSGRLPGTGELFF. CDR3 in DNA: TGTGCCAGCAGCTTAGGTACTAGCGGGAGGCTCCCGGGCACCGGGGAGCTGTTTTTT.